The 12 T cell receptor beta chains listed next were all sequenced from one sample in a study of Ad26.COV2.S vaccination and SARS-CoV-2 variants. Described treatment: 15 to 20 received Ad26.COV2.S at low or high dose, single or two shots; 5 received placebo; per-sample allocation not given. Vaccine and placebo recipients were sampled on day 63 after the first injection. Sequenced by immunoSEQ multiplex PCR; TCRdb stores in-frame clones only, minus some. The sample has about 410,000 clones; approximately 92% are singletons. The sequencing here drew on peripheral blood, taken in a trial of Ad26.COV2.S vaccine versus placebo. The receptors shown here come from a person between 18 and 65 years old who received the Ad26.COV2.S COVID-19 vaccine or a placebo.

This chain connects TRBV7-9 to TRBJ1-5; maybe TRBD1 (6 bases). The V gene's germline CDR1 is SEHNR and CDR2 FQNEAQ (reference sequence). The CDR3 has 15 amino acids. Trimming pared 4 bases from V and 4 bases from J, leaving 14 bases between. CDR3 in DNA: TGTGCCAGCAGCTCCACACGGGGGGCAAATCAGCCCCAGCATTTT. Its translation: CASSSTRGANQPQHF. The full variable domain, its missing parts supplied by reference TRBV7-9 and TRBJ1-5, is DTGVSQNPRHKITKRGQNVTFRCDPISEHNRLYWYRQTLGQGPEFLTYFQNEAQLEKSRLLSDRFSAERPKGSFSTLEIQRTEQGDSAMYLCASSSTRGANQPQHFGDGTRLSIL.

The CDR3 coding sequence is TGTGCCAGTAGGGGGACAAGAACGACCGGGGAGCTGTTTTTT. Amino acid sequence: CASRGTRTTGELFF. This chain uses TRBV19 with TRBJ2-2, with D tentatively TRBD1 (6 bases). Germline-derived CDR1 and CDR2 are LNHDA and SQIVND (reference sequence). V gave up 6 bases and J gave up 5 bases, with 13 bases separating them. CDR3 length: 14 residues.

V is TRBV28 and J is TRBJ1-2; TRBD1 might be the D (5 bases). Germline-derived CDR1 and CDR2 are MDHEN and SYDVKM. V lost 2 bases and J lost 3, with 13 bases in between. This CDR3 has 15 amino acids. The CDR3 DNA follows: TGTGCCAGCAGTTTACCCAGGGTGGGCCACTATGGCTACACCTTC. Its protein is CASSLPRVGHYGYTF.

The CDR3 DNA sequence: TGTGCCTGGCGGCCTCACATGGACTATGGCTACACCTTC. Its translation is CAWRPHMDYGYTF. The V gene is TRBV30, the J gene TRBJ1-2, with D hard to call. V was shortened by 5 bases and J by 3 bases, with 13 bases between the two germline ends. Germline CDR1 GTSNPN, CDR2 SVGIG (reference sequence). This CDR3 region has 13 residues.

The V and J genes are TRBV6-5 and TRBJ2-7, with TRBD1 identical over 11 bases. The J segment lost 6 bases and the V segment lost 1 base, leaving 5 bases of the junction unmatched. The CDR3 is made up of 15 amino acids. The germline V gene has CDR1 MNHEY and CDR2 SVGAGI. The CDR3 loop is CASSYLRTGGGEQYF. The CDR3 region has the DNA TGTGCCAGCAGTTACTTACGGACAGGGGGCGGCGAGCAGTACTTC.

This chain uses TRBV14 with TRBJ2-7, with 10 bases identical to TRBD1. CDR3 size: 13 residues. V shed 5 bases, J shed 9 bases, and the junction held 7 bases outside the gene matches. Germline V gene data show CDR1 as SGHDN and CDR2 as FVKESK. The CDR3 DNA is TGTGCCAGCAGCGAGGGACAGGGGCCTCCGCAGTACTTC. Its translation: CASSEGQGPPQYF. Drawing the rest from reference TRBV14 and TRBJ2-7, the complete variable domain is EAGVTQFPSHSVIEKGQTVTLRCDPISGHDNLYWYRRVMGKEIKFLLHFVKESKQDESGMPNNRFLAERTGGTYSTLKVQPAELEDSGVYFCASSEGQGPPQYFGPGTRLTVT.

The V gene is TRBV19, the J gene TRBJ1-2; D possibly corresponds to TRBD1 (6 bases). Trimming left V 5 bases short and J 11 bases short, with 18 bases between. CDR3 length: 13 residues. Germline V CDR1 and CDR2: LNHDA, SQIVND (reference sequence). DNA for the CDR3: TGTGCCAGTAGTCCCGGGGGCAGCTGGTTTTACACCTTC. It translates to CASSPGGSWFYTF.

The V gene is TRBV12-3 or TRBV12-4, the J gene TRBJ1-1; D ambiguous. This CDR3 has 12 amino acids. Trimming pared 6 bases from V and 5 bases from J, leaving 10 bases between. The CDR3 coding sequence is TGTGCCAGCAGCCCACGTGGGACTGAAGCTTTCTTT. Translating gives CASSPRGTEAFF.

The gene calls are TRBV18 and TRBJ2-3, with D unresolved. Germline CDR1 KGHSH, CDR2 LQKENI. CDR3 length: 14 amino acids. Deletions cut 3 bases from V and 8 bases from J, with 15 bases between. CDR3 in DNA: TGTGCCAGCTCACCCCGGTACGAACTTTTTACGCAGTATTTT. This translates into CASSPRYELFTQYF.

The chain uses TRBV25-1 and TRBJ2-1; the D is unclear. Germline V gives CDR1 MGHDK, CDR2 SYGVNS. Trimming removed 1 base at V and 15 bases at J, with 16 bases between. There are 13 residues in the CDR3. The CDR3 loop is CASSESGFSGPFF. CDR3 in DNA: TGTGCCAGCAGTGAATCAGGTTTTAGTGGTCCGTTCTTC.

The rearrangement uses TRBV7-8 and TRBJ1-1; the D is unclear. V gave up 4 bases and J gave up 0 bases, with 24 bases separating them. The CDR3 runs 19 residues. Germline assignment: CDR1 SGHVS and CDR2 FQNEAQ. The CDR3, as DNA: TGTGCCAGCAGCTCACCCGACCACCTCGGACCGCATGTGAACACTGAAGCTTTCTTT. It is translated as CASSSPDHLGPHVNTEAFF. Using reference TRBV7-8 and TRBJ1-1 for the parts outside the CDR3, the full variable domain is GAGVSQSPRYKVAKRGQDVALRCDPISGHVSLFWYQQALGQGPEFLTYFQNEAQLDKSGLPSDRFFAERPEGSVSTLKIQRTQQEDSAVYLCASSSPDHLGPHVNTEAFFGQGTRLTVV.

This clone turned up a few times. V and J are TRBV7-9 and TRBJ1-3; 7 bases are shared with TRBD1. The trim removed 5 bases at V and 3 bases at J, leaving 4 bases unmatched. Germline CDR1 SEHNR, CDR2 FQNEAQ (reference sequence). There are 14 residues in the CDR3. In DNA form, the CDR3 reads TGTGCCAGCAGCAACCGGGACAGTGGAAACACCATATATTTT. This sequence encodes CASSNRDSGNTIYF.